This T cell receptor (beta chain) was recovered during a study of blood T cell repertoires in COVID-19. As for the study in general: The cDNA or gDNA used as material had been derived from T cells, B-cell-depleted T cells, or PBMCs.

Turning to this clone: The sample has other DNA sequences that encode this CDR3 too.

Original analysis: Scientists estimated how many nucleated cells there were by amplifying reference gene primers. Repertoires were generated with immunoSEQ multiplex PCR, while TCRdb's copy carries only in-frame clones and drops some. The V and J calls and the clone size are those of that table, but D and trimming were determined from the DNA. The profile shows 270,000 or so clones, 83% of them singletons. The receptor comes from a woman aged 50 to 60 who had recovered from COVID-19. The sequenced sample consisted of peripheral blood.

The CDR3 sequence: CASSWGQTNQPQHF. The CDR3 coding sequence is TGTGCCAGCAGTTGGGGACAGACTAATCAGCCCCAGCATTTT. The chain recombines TRBV5-6 with TRBJ1-5; 7 bases are a match to TRBD1. With V trimmed by 5 bases and J by 4 bases, 6 bases remained unmatched. In germline, CDR1 is SGHDT, CDR2 YYEEEE. The CDR3 has 14 residues.